This T cell receptor beta chain derives from a study of shared T cell receptors in the human thymus. Produced via immunoSEQ multiplex PCR; TCRdb's table is partial and in-frame only. Of some 720,000 clones in the sample, approximately 90% were seen once. Trimming removed 5 bases at V and 6 bases at J, with 16 bases between. The germline V gene has CDR1 MDHEN and CDR2 SYDVKM. The CDR3 totals 14 residues. This sample was shared with a second study, whose subject was human thymus T cells. That report notes: It was healthy Finnish infants having corrective surgery for congenital heart defects who were the donors. Thymic samples were excised during corrective heart operations. Related research found strongly overlapping thymic repertoires in unrelated individuals.

This sequence joins TRBV28 and TRBJ1-2; D unclear. The source material was thymocytes. The clonotype comes from a boy younger than two with a congenital heart defect. The CDR3 DNA is TGTGCCAGCAGTCTACCCCTGTCACTCCATGGCTACACCTTC. Residues: CASSLPLSLHGYTF.